The 17 T cell receptor beta chains below were found in one sample sequenced in a study of blood T cell repertoires in COVID-19. Data came from immunoSEQ multiplex PCR; TCRdb stores just in-frame clones and leaves some out. The table has a few hundred thousand clones, approximately 80% seen once. Sequencing used peripheral blood. The receptor set was obtained from an elderly woman with COVID-19, enrolled during active disease.

The chain links TRBV7-9 to TRBJ2-3, with 8 bases fitting TRBD2. Germline assignment: CDR1 SEHNR and CDR2 FQNEAQ (reference sequence). The J segment lost 1 base and the V segment lost 2 bases, leaving 11 bases of the junction unmatched. The length of the CDR3 is 18 residues. The CDR3 DNA reads TGTGCCAGCAGCTTATACCCCCTTTCGCGGGGGGGCACAGATACGCAGTATTTT. Its translation: CASSLYPLSRGGTDTQYF.

This chain connects TRBV3-1 (or the pseudogene TRBV3-2) to TRBJ1-5; 7 nucleotides agree with TRBD1. The germline V gene has CDR1 LGHDT and CDR2 YNNKEL (reference sequence). The CDR3 runs 14 residues. Germline trimming cut 4 bases from V and 10 bases from J; bases unmatched to any gene: 10. The DNA for the CDR3 is TGTGCCAGCAGCCGGGGGACAGCCAGATCCCCCCAGCATTTT. Its translation: CASSRGTARSPQHF.

The V gene is TRBV4-3, the J gene TRBJ1-1; D call uncertain. Between the trimmed V and J ends, which lost 1 base and 2 bases, there was a span of 8 bases. This CDR3 is built from 14 residues. Per germline, CDR1 LGHNA and CDR2 YSLEER. DNA of the CDR3: TGCGCCAGCAGCCAAGTTCTCGTAAACACTGAAGCTTTCTTT. Translated, it gives CASSQVLVNTEAFF.

Notes on this clone: This probably arose from a read error, given a far larger clone one base away. The chain uses TRBV15 and TRBJ1-5; TRBD1 might be the D (5 bases). The CDR3 extends over 13 amino acids. CDR1 LNHNV and CDR2 YYDKDF come from the germline V gene (reference sequence). Written as DNA, the CDR3 is TGTGCCACCTGCAGTATCGGGGGGGAGCCCCAGCATTTT. Its translation: CATCSIGGEPQHF.

V gene TRBV19 combines with J gene TRBJ1-2; D uncertain. The CDR3 has 13 amino acids. Germline loops: CDR1 LNHDA, CDR2 SQIVND (reference sequence). V shed 3 bases and J shed 2 bases, with 7 bases lying between them. The CDR3 here is CASSIELNYGYTF. CDR3 coding DNA: TGTGCCAGTAGTATTGAACTCAACTATGGCTACACCTTC.

The chain recombines TRBV10-3 with TRBJ2-7; no clear D gene. The germline V and J ends were trimmed by 8 bases and 0 bases, with 8 bases remaining between them. Germline V gene data show CDR1 as ENHRY and CDR2 as SYGVKD. The CDR3 loop spans 12 amino acids. The CDR3 DNA sequence: TGTGCCATCCGAGACAACTCCTACGAGCAGTACGTC. The encoded protein is CAIRDNSYEQYV.

This sequence joins TRBV7-6 and TRBJ2-5, with 11 bases fitting TRBD2. This CDR3 is built from 16 residues. Germline CDR1 SGHVS, CDR2 FNYEAQ. The V segment lost 3 bases and the J segment 1 base; nucleotides outside the gene matches: 4. CDR3: CASSLASGGIQETQYF. The DNA for the CDR3 is TGTGCCAGCAGCTTGGCTAGCGGGGGGATCCAAGAGACCCAGTACTTC.

This clone was seen a single time. The chain is built from TRBV5-4 and TRBJ1-2; 7 bases match TRBD1. CDR3 length equals 13 residues. J lost 4 bases, V lost 4 bases, and 4 bases had no gene match. Germline CDR1 reads SGHNT; CDR2 reads YYREEE (reference sequence). CDR3 sequence reads: CASSQTGSYGYTF. The CDR3 DNA follows: TGTGCCAGCAGCCAGACAGGGTCCTATGGCTACACCTTC.

This rearrangement joins TRBV9 to TRBJ1-4; TRBD1 is a possible D gene (6 bases). This CDR3 region has 14 residues. Germline V CDR1 and CDR2: SGDLS, YYNGEE. V was trimmed by 2 bases and J by 5 bases, leaving 10 bases between them. The CDR3 bases are TGTGCCAGCAGCGTTGGGGGCCCGAATGAAAAACTGTTTTTT. Its protein is CASSVGGPNEKLFF.

J is TRBJ1-1 and V is TRBV2, with no clear D. V gave up 8 bases and J gave up 1 base, with 5 bases separating them. This CDR3 has 11 residues. CDR1 is SNHLY and CDR2 is FYNNEI in the germline V gene. This CDR3 is CASRQNTEAFF. Written as DNA, the CDR3 is TGTGCCAGCCGACAGAACACTGAAGCTTTCTTT.

This clone has just one count. This chain links TRBV10-3 with TRBJ1-3; 12 bases fit TRBD1. Germline V gene data show CDR1 as ENHRY and CDR2 as SYGVKD. The junction had 6 bases not matched to a gene; V was cut back by 0 bases and J by 0 bases. The CDR3 consists of 19 residues. CDR3 coding DNA: TGTGCCATCAGTGAGTCCGGGACAGGGGGCTTCTACTCTGGAAACACCATATATTTT. As protein: CAISESGTGGFYSGNTIYF.

The rearrangement uses TRBV5-1 and TRBJ2-7; TRBD1 agrees at 7 bases. The V gene end was trimmed by 4 bases and the J gene end by 0 bases; junction bases not matched to a gene: 4. This CDR3 spans 14 amino acids. Per germline, CDR1 SGHRS and CDR2 YFSETQ. CDR3 loop: CASSKNRGSYEQYF. CDR3 coding DNA: TGCGCCAGCAGCAAGAACAGGGGCTCCTACGAGCAGTACTTC.

The chain joins TRBV18 to TRBJ1-6, with D possibly matching TRBD1 (5 bases). The CDR3 has 16 amino acids. V was shortened by 4 bases and J by 5 bases, with 15 bases between the two germline ends. Germline V CDR1 and CDR2: KGHSH, LQKENI. The CDR3 protein is CASSRRGVGDNSPLHF. CDR3 coding DNA: TGTGCCAGCTCACGGCGGGGCGTGGGGGATAATTCACCCCTCCACTTT.

This clone was recorded once. The sample holds other DNA sequences that translate to the same CDR3. The chain recombines TRBV5-1 with TRBJ2-3; unclear D gene. The CDR3 sequence is 15 residues long. The germline CDR1 and CDR2 sequences are SGHRS and YFSETQ. With 0 bases removed from V and 2 bases from J, the gap between germline ends came to 10 bases. CDR3 in amino acids: CASSLGVRNTDTQYF. The CDR3 DNA reads TGCGCCAGCAGCTTGGGAGTCAGGAACACAGATACGCAGTATTTT. Supplemented by reference TRBV5-1 and TRBJ2-3, the full variable domain reads KAGVTQTPRYLIKTRGQQVTLSCSPISGHRSVSWYQQTPGQGLQFLFEYFSETQRNKGNFPGRFSGRQFSNSRSEMNVSTLELGDSALYLCASSLGVRNTDTQYFGPGTRLTVL.

CDR3 sequence (DNA): TGCGCCAGCACGGAGGGGACTAGATGGTATGAGCAGTTCTTC. Its translation: CASTEGTRWYEQFF. V gene TRBV10-2 combines with J gene TRBJ2-1; 8 positions agree with TRBD2. The germline CDR1 and CDR2 sequences are WSHSY and SAAADI. The CDR3 has 14 residues. Trimming removed 7 bases from V and 8 bases from J; junction bases left unmatched: 10.

The chain is built from TRBV6-5 and TRBJ2-2, with TRBD1 identical over 8 bases. CDR1 and CDR2 (germline): MNHEY, SVGAGI. The CDR3 is 15 residues long. V lost 7 bases to trimming and J lost 7 bases; unmatched junction nucleotides: 11. CDR3 region: CASNQGAGLGGELFF. The CDR3 DNA reads as TGTGCCAGCAACCAGGGGGCTGGATTAGGCGGGGAGCTGTTTTTT.

This clone was detected a few times. The chain joins TRBV7-2 to TRBJ2-5, with unresolved D. Germline lookup yields CDR1 SGHTA and CDR2 FQGNSA. V was shortened by 3 bases and J by 5 bases, with 13 bases between the two germline ends. CDR3 size: 14 residues. CDR3: CASSFASSAETQYF. CDR3 DNA sequence: TGTGCCAGCAGCTTTGCGTCCTCTGCGGAGACCCAGTACTTC.